This T cell receptor beta chain was sequenced during a study of blood T cells in healthy people across ages. A second PCR, run for about 7 to 11 cycles, used a sample-barcoded 5' primer plus a J-beta primer mix. TCRdb passed the 5' RACE reads through MiXCR, listing each CDR3 protein once. Of fewer than 1.5 million distinct CDR3 sequences in the sample, approximately 42% were seen once. Overall study results and limits: Donor CMV status, an unknown factor, possibly confounded changes in expanded clonotypes. Without sorted subsets, naive and antigen-experienced compartments could not be conclusively compared.

This clonotype came up a few times. The antigen is not known. Material for sequencing was blood. This sequence was found in a woman under 30 in good health.

The CDR3 protein is CASSFGGWTTRYEQYF. Here the CDR3 DNA reads TGTGCCAGCAGTTTCGGGGGGTGGACCACAAGATACGAGCAGTACTTC. The gene calls are TRBV12-3 or TRBV12-4 and TRBJ2-7, with 7 bases lining up with TRBD2. The CDR3 has 16 residues. The J segment lost 4 bases and the V segment lost 3 bases, leaving 12 bases of the junction unmatched.